The T cell receptor (beta chain) described here comes from a study of shared clonotypes between healthy human individuals. V was shortened by 2 bases and J by 3 bases, with 25 bases between the two germline ends. CDR1 is MGHRA, CDR2 YSYEKL, per germline. This CDR3 is 19 amino acids long. Measured with immunoSEQ multiplex PCR; TCRdb has only the in-frame clones, and not every one. The data hold some 2.1 million clones, with over 85% observed a single time. The chain links TRBV4-1 to TRBJ1-2; perhaps TRBD1 as D (6 bases). The origin of this receptor is a man younger than 30 in good health. The specimen sequenced was naive CD4+ T cells sorted from blood. As for subset: CD45RA+ positively selected. CDR3 DNA sequence: TGCGCCAGCAGCCAATCCCCGGGCCCCGCAGGGGAGAAGTACTATGGCTACACCTTC. This gives the protein CASSQSPGPAGEKYYGYTF.